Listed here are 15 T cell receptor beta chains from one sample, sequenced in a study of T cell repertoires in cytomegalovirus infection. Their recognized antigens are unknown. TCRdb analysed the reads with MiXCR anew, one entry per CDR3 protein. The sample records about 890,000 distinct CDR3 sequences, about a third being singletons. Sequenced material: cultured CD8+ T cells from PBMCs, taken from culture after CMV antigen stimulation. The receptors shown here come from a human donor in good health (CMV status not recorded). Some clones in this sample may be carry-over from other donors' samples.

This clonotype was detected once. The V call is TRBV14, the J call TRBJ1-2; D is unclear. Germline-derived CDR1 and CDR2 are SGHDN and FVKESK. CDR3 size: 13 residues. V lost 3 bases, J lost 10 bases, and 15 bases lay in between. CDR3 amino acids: CASSQLREKDYTF. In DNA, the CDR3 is TGTGCCAGCAGCCAGCTAAGGGAGAAGGACTACACCTTC.

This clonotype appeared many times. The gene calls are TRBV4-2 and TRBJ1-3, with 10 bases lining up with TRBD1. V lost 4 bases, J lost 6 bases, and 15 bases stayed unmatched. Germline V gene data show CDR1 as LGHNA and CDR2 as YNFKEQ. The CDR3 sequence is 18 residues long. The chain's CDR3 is CASSRFLGTGTGENTIYF. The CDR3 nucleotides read TGTGCCAGCAGCCGCTTCTTGGGTACCGGGACAGGGGAAAACACCATATATTTT.

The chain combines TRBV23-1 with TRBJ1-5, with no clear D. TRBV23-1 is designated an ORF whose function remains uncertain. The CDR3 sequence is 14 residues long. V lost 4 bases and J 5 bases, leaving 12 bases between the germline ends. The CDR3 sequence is CASSRGAEHQPQHF. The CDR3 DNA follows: TGCGCCAGCAGTCGTGGCGCAGAACATCAGCCCCAGCATTTT.

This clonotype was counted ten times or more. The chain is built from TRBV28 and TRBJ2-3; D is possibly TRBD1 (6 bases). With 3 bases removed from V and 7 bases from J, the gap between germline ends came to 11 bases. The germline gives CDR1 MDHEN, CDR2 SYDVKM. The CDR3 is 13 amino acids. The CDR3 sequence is CASSFLGQYTQYF. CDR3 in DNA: TGTGCCAGCAGTTTCCTGGGACAATATACGCAGTATTTT.

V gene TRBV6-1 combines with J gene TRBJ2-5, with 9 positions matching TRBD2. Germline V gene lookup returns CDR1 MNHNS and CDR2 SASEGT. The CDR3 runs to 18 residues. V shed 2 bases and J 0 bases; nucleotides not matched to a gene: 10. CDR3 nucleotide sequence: TGTGCCAGCAGTGAATGGGCGGGGGGGGGCATGGACCAAGAGACCCAGTACTTC. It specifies CASSEWAGGGMDQETQYF.

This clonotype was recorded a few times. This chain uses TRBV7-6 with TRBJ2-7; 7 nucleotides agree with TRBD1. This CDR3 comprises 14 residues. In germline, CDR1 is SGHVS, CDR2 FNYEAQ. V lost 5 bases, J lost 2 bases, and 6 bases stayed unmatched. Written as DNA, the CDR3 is TGTGCCAGCAGCCCCTTGGGGACAGCCTACGAGCAGTACTTC. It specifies CASSPLGTAYEQYF. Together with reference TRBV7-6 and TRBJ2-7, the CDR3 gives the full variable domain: GAGVSQSPRYKVTKRGQDVALRCDPISGHVSLYWYRQALGQGPEFLTYFNYEAQQDKSGLPNDRFSAERPEGSISTLTIQRTEQRDSAMYRCASSPLGTAYEQYFGPGTRLTVT.

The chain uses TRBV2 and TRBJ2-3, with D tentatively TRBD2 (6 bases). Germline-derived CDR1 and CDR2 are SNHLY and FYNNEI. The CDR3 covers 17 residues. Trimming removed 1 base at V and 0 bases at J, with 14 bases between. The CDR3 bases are TGTGCCAGCAGTGAAGTGAGGGACTTCTCTAGCACAGATACGCAGTATTTT. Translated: CASSEVRDFSSTDTQYF.

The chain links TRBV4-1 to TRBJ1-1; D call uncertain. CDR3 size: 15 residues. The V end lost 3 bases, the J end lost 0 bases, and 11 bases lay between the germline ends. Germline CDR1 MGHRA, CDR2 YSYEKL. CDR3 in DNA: TGCGCCAGCAGCCACACCTGGACGGTGAACACTGAAGCTTTCTTT. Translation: CASSHTWTVNTEAFF.

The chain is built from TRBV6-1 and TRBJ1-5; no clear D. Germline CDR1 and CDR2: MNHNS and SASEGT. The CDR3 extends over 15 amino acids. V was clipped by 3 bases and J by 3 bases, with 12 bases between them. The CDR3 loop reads CASSEAGPYNQPQHF. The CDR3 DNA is TGTGCCAGCAGTGAGGCGGGCCCGTACAATCAGCCCCAGCATTTT.

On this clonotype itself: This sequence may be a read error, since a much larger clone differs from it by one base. In nucleotides, the CDR3 is TGTGCCAGCAGCTTAGAGGTCCTCTACGAGCAGTACGTC. Protein sequence: CASSLEVLYEQYV. The V gene is TRBV11-2, the J gene TRBJ2-7, with D unclear. Germline-derived CDR1 and CDR2 are SGHAT and FQNNGV. The V gene lost 0 bases and the J gene lost 3 bases, with 6 bases spanning the gap. This CDR3 has 13 amino acids.

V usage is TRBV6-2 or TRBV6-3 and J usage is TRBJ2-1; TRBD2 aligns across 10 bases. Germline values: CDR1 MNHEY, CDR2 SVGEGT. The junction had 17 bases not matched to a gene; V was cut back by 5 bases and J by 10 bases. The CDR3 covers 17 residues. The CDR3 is CASSNPFLAGGRREQFF. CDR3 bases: TGTGCCAGCAGTAACCCCTTTTTAGCGGGGGGCCGCAGGGAGCAGTTCTTC.

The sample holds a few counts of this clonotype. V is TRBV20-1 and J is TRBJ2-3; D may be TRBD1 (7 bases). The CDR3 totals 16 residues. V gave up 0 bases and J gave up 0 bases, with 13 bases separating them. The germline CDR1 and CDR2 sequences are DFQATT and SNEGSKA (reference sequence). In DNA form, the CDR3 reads TGCAGTGCTAGAGAGCGGGACAGCCCTAGCACAGATACGCAGTATTTT. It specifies CSARERDSPSTDTQYF.

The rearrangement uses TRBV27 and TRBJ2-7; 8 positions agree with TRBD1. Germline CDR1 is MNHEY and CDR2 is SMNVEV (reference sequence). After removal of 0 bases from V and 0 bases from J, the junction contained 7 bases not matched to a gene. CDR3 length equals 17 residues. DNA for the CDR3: TGTGCCAGCAGTTTATCGAAGAGGACAGGGATCTCCTACGAGCAGTACGTC. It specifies CASSLSKRTGISYEQYV.

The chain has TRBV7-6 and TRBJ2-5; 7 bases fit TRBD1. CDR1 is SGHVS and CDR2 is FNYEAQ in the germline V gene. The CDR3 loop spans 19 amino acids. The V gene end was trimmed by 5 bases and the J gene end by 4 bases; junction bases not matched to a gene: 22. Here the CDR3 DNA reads TGTGCCAGCAGCCCTTATGCTCCCATACAGGGGTCCGTAGGAGAGACCCAGTACTTC. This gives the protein CASSPYAPIQGSVGETQYF. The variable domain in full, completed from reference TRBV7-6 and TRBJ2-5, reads GAGVSQSPRYKVTKRGQDVALRCDPISGHVSLYWYRQALGQGPEFLTYFNYEAQQDKSGLPNDRFSAERPEGSISTLTIQRTEQRDSAMYRCASSPYAPIQGSVGETQYFGPGTRLLVL.

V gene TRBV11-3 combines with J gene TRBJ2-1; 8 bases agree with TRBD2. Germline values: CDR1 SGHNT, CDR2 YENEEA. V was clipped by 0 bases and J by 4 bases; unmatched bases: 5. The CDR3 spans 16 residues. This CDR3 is CASSLDKTSGYNEQFF. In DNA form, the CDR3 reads TGTGCCAGCAGCTTAGATAAAACTAGCGGTTACAATGAGCAGTTCTTC.